The sequence of this TCR beta chain was determined in a study of cytomegalovirus exposure and HLA in healthy donors. The PCR ran on 60 Vbeta and 13 Jbeta primers. TCRdb's table, derived via immunoSEQ multiplex PCR, lists solely in-frame clones and lacks some. Of around 100,000 clones listed, roughly 85% are singletons. CDR3 length: 15 amino acids. The germline V and J ends were trimmed by 3 bases and 0 bases, with 10 bases remaining between them. From germline, CDR1 is SGDLS and CDR2 YYNGEE. Points on this clone: As yet, its antigen is unknown.

Study results and caveats: For presence/absence analyses, sequencing depth was assumed to be roughly uniform across donors.

The sample taken for sequencing was PBMCs. The chain is built from TRBV9 and TRBJ1-5; the D gene is possibly TRBD1 (6 bases). The TCR comes from a man aged 25 to 40 in good health and CMV-seropositive. Written as DNA, the CDR3 is TGTGCCAGCAGCGCCGGGACACATAGCAATCAGCCCCAGCATTTT. Translation gives CASSAGTHSNQPQHF.